This T cell receptor (beta chain) is drawn from a study of early T cells in non-severe SARS-CoV-2 infection. Across the study: The chains were unpaired, and the sequenced material was bulk RNA from unsorted whole blood.

Via MiXCR, TCRdb re-called the 5' RACE reads, giving one row per CDR3 protein. This table has about 70,000 distinct CDR3 sequences, more than 10% appearing once. The sequence was collected from an adult who was a healthcare worker with PCR-confirmed SARS-CoV-2 infection or an uninfected control (not recorded which). The donor label of this sample is uncertain. The sequencing used whole blood, collected at baseline.

DNA for the CDR3: TGTGCCAGCAGTCCGGGACAGATCGCCGGCTACACCTTC. Its translation is CASSPGQIAGYTF. The gene calls are TRBV27 and TRBJ1-2; 7 nucleotides agree with TRBD1. V lost 5 bases, J lost 8 bases, and 8 bases stayed unmatched. The germline V gene encodes CDR1 MNHEY and CDR2 SMNVEV (reference sequence). The CDR3 totals 13 residues.